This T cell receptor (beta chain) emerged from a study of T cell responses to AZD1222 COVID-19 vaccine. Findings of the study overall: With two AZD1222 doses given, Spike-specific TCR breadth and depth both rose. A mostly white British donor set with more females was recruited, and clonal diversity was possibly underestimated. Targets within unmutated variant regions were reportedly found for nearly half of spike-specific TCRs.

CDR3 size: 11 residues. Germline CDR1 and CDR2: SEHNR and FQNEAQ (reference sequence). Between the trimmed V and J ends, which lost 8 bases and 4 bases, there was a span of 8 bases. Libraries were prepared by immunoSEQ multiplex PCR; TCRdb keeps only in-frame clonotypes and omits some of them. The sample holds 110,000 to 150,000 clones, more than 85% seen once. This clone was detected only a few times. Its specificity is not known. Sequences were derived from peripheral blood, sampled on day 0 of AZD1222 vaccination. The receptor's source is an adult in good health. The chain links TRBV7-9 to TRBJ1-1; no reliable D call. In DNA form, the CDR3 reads TGTGCCAGCGGAGGTAGCACTGAAGCTTTCTTT. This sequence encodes CASGGSTEAFF.